The 14 T cell receptor beta chains below come from one sample, sequenced in a study of blood T cells in healthy people across ages. With a J-beta primer mix and a sample-barcoded 5' primer, a second PCR ran roughly 7 to 11 cycles. TCRdb fed the 5' RACE reads into MiXCR, producing one record per CDR3 protein. The data show hundreds of thousands of distinct CDR3 sequences, with about 61% seen just once and roughly 24% held by the top ten. Sequencing input: blood. The origin of the receptors is a middle-aged man in good health.

V gene TRBV5-1 combines with J gene TRBJ1-1; 10 bases are a match to TRBD1. The CDR3 length is 15 residues. From germline, CDR1 is SGHRS and CDR2 YFSETQ. J was trimmed by 3 bases and V by 3 bases; bases with no gene match: 5. CDR3 region: CASSSLGTGDTEAFF. CDR3 nucleotides: TGCGCCAGCAGCTCCCTTGGGACAGGGGACACTGAAGCTTTCTTT.

V and J are TRBV6-4 and TRBJ2-6; 7 positions match TRBD1. After removal of 5 bases from V and 3 bases from J, the junction contained 10 bases not matched to a gene. Per the germline V gene, CDR1 is MRHNA and CDR2 is SNTAGT. This CDR3 spans 17 amino acids. The CDR3 region is CASSTGTVFNGANVLTF. CDR3 bases: TGTGCCAGCAGTACCGGGACAGTTTTCAATGGGGCCAACGTCCTGACTTTC.

In this sample, this clonotype turned up once. V and J are TRBV5-1 and TRBJ2-7; 13 positions agree with TRBD2. There are 16 residues in the CDR3. CDR1 is SGHRS, CDR2 YFSETQ, per germline. Trimming took 0 bases from V and 6 from J; bases not matched to a gene: 6. This CDR3 is CASSLARLAGGSEQYF. CDR3 nucleotides: TGCGCCAGCAGCTTGGCGCGACTAGCGGGAGGCTCCGAGCAGTACTTC.

The chain combines TRBV6-5 with TRBJ2-3, with 13 bases matching TRBD2. This CDR3 spans 16 amino acids. The V segment lost 5 bases and the J segment 3 bases; nucleotides outside the gene matches: 5. Germline V gene data show CDR1 as MNHEY and CDR2 as SVGAGI. The CDR3 DNA reads TGTGCCAGCAGTCCGCAGACTAGCGGGAGGACAGATACGCAGTATTTT. This encodes CASSPQTSGRTDTQYF.

This clonotype has a single count. The V call is TRBV6-1, the J call TRBJ1-4; the D gene is possibly TRBD1 (6 bases). V was cut by 4 bases and J by 10 bases, with 16 bases left in between. This CDR3 is built from 14 residues. Germline V gene lookup returns CDR1 MNHNS and CDR2 SASEGT. The CDR3 region has the DNA TGTGCCAGCAGTGTTGCCTTGGAGGGGGGAAAACTGTTTTTT. Residues: CASSVALEGGKLFF.

The chain employs TRBV5-8 and TRBJ2-1; the match to TRBD2 covers 11 bases. The ends lost 0 bases at V and 4 bases at J; junction bases unmatched: 9. This CDR3 has 18 residues. The germline CDR1 and CDR2 sequences are SGHTS and YDEGEE. The CDR3 loop reads CASSLAIWLAGGYNEQFF. In DNA, the CDR3 is TGTGCCAGCAGCTTGGCCATTTGGCTAGCGGGAGGTTACAATGAGCAGTTCTTC. The full variable domain, completed using reference TRBV5-8 and TRBJ2-1, is EAGVTQSPTHLIKTRGQQATLRCSPISGHTSVYWYQQALGLGLQFLLWYDEGEERNRGNFPPRFSGRQFPNYSSELNVNALELEDSALYLCASSLAIWLAGGYNEQFFGPGTRLTVL.

In its sample, this clonotype was seen once. The V and J genes are TRBV7-2 and TRBJ1-1; D may be TRBD1 (6 bases). The CDR3 spans 15 residues. The V end was cut by 5 bases, the J end by 5 bases, with 18 bases between. CDR1 is SGHTA, CDR2 FQGNSA, per germline. CDR3 nucleotide sequence: TGTGCCAGCAGCCGCCAAACAGGGAGGGGGACTGAAGCTTTCTTT. It specifies CASSRQTGRGTEAFF.

V is TRBV7-9 and J is TRBJ2-7; tentatively, D is TRBD1 (6 bases). Trimming cost V 0 bases and J 3 bases, with 15 bases left between them. The CDR3 has 16 amino acids. Germline V gene sequence: CDR1 SEHNR, CDR2 FQNEAQ (reference sequence). The DNA of the CDR3 is TGTGCCAGCAGCTTAGCGGGTTTGGGACAAAGCTACGAGCAGTACTTC. It encodes CASSLAGLGQSYEQYF.

V and J are TRBV24-1 and TRBJ2-1; 9 bases match TRBD2. The CDR3 has 15 residues. CDR1 and CDR2 (germline): KGHDR, SFDVKD. The V segment lost 7 bases and the J segment 5 bases; nucleotides outside the gene matches: 8. CDR3 region: CATSVLAGSDNEQFF. CDR3 coding DNA: TGTGCCACCAGCGTTCTAGCGGGGTCCGACAATGAGCAGTTCTTC.

CDR3 in DNA: TGTGCCAGTACTCCGGACAGGGGAAAGACCCAGTACTTC. The encoded protein is CASTPDRGKTQYF. The chain combines TRBV19 with TRBJ2-5; 9 nucleotides align to TRBD1. Germline V gene lookup returns CDR1 LNHDA and CDR2 SQIVND (reference sequence). The trim removed 7 bases at V and 6 bases at J, leaving 6 bases unmatched. The CDR3 sequence is 13 residues long.

The chain couples TRBV6-4 to TRBJ2-1; D possibly matches TRBD1 or TRBD2 (5 bases each). The V end lost 8 bases, the J end lost 6 bases, and 11 bases lay between the germline ends. The CDR3 is 12 amino acids. Per the germline V gene, CDR1 is MRHNA and CDR2 is SNTAGT. This chain's CDR3 is CASGTGFNEQFF. CDR3 sequence (DNA): TGTGCCAGCGGGACGGGATTCAATGAGCAGTTCTTC.

The J gene is TRBJ1-2, the V gene TRBV7-3; D unresolved. V shed 1 base and J shed 7 bases, with 13 bases lying between them. The V gene's germline CDR1 is SGHTA and CDR2 FQGTGA. This CDR3 is built from 14 residues. The CDR3 reads CASSLIDGSGGYTF. CDR3 coding DNA: TGTGCCAGCAGCTTAATCGACGGATCGGGTGGCTACACCTTC.

The chain links TRBV7-8 to TRBJ1-5, with D tentatively TRBD1 (6 bases). With 5 bases removed from V and 10 bases from J, the gap between germline ends came to 12 bases. Germline lookup yields CDR1 SGHVS and CDR2 FQNEAQ. The CDR3 covers 12 residues. The CDR3 DNA reads TGTGCCAGCAGCCTTAACAGGGTCCCCCAGCATTTT. Translation: CASSLNRVPQHF. Variable domain in full (rest from reference TRBV7-8 and TRBJ1-5): GAGVSQSPRYKVAKRGQDVALRCDPISGHVSLFWYQQALGQGPEFLTYFQNEAQLDKSGLPSDRFFAERPEGSVSTLKIQRTQQEDSAVYLCASSLNRVPQHFGDGTRLSIL.

This clonotype was seen only a few times. V is TRBV12-3 or TRBV12-4 and J is TRBJ2-7; tentative D call: TRBD1 (5 bases). CDR3 length: 14 residues. V lost 3 bases and J 2 bases, leaving 11 bases between the germline ends. The CDR3 DNA follows: TGTGCCAGCAGTTTTGGCCAGACAGCCTACGAGCAGTACTTC. Its translation: CASSFGQTAYEQYF.